What follows are 31 T cell receptor beta chains derived from one specimen sequenced in a study of PD-1 blockade in classical Hodgkin lymphoma (dated by TCRdb to 2018 to 2021). Sample time point, as interpreted from the label and publication: cycle 1 day 1 (C1D1), immediately before nivolumab initiation. Every trial patient had relapsed following autologous stem cell transplantation, and prior brentuximab vedotin exposure was what differed among cohorts A, B and C. Libraries were made using the immunoSEQ multiplex PCR assay. TCRdb holds this immuneACCESS table with in-frame rearrangements only. Some clones are missing; in checked studies, unresolved V genes explain under half, and the rest has no known cause. Across this sample there are more than 11,000 clones, with roughly 86% seen only once. Together, the top ten hold around a quarter of the sample. The sequences come from peripheral blood mononuclear cells (PBMCs), collected at baseline. The receptors stem from a human donor with classical Hodgkin lymphoma.

The chain joins TRBV7-2 to TRBJ2-3, with unresolved D. Trimming took 4 bases from V and 4 from J, leaving 15 bases between them. Germline lookup yields CDR1 SGHTA and CDR2 FQGNSA. The CDR3 has 15 residues. In DNA, the CDR3 is TGTGCCAGCAGCTCGTTAACCCACGTACCAGATACGCAGTATTTT. Translating gives CASSSLTHVPDTQYF.

This chain connects TRBV5-1 to TRBJ2-7, with D unresolved. V lost 2 bases, J lost 5 bases, and 17 bases lay in between. There are 15 residues in the CDR3. Germline CDR1 is SGHRS and CDR2 is YFSETQ. The CDR3, as DNA: TGCGCCAGCAGCTTTGAGGACGGTTCGATCGACGAGCAGTACTTC. Residues: CASSFEDGSIDEQYF. Full variable domain (missing parts from reference TRBV5-1 and TRBJ2-7): KAGVTQTPRYLIKTRGQQVTLSCSPISGHRSVSWYQQTPGQGLQFLFEYFSETQRNKGNFPGRFSGRQFSNSRSEMNVSTLELGDSALYLCASSFEDGSIDEQYFGPGTRLTVT.

The chain recombines TRBV2 with TRBJ2-6; D unclear. Per germline, CDR1 SNHLY and CDR2 FYNNEI. The CDR3 has 14 amino acids. V lost 1 base and J 9 bases, leaving 10 bases between the germline ends. CDR3 nucleotide sequence: TGTGCCAGCAGTGAAGAGGCACTTAACAACGTCCTGACTTTC. Protein sequence: CASSEEALNNVLTF.

V and J are TRBV4-1 and TRBJ1-1; D is unresolved. This CDR3 is 15 amino acids long. Trimming pared 0 bases from V and 2 bases from J, leaving 10 bases between. The germline CDR1 and CDR2 sequences are MGHRA and YSYEKL. Here the CDR3 DNA reads TGCGCCAGCAGCCAAGAAACGGCCCGCAACACTGAAGCTTTCTTT. This translates into CASSQETARNTEAFF.

The chain is built from TRBV18 and TRBJ1-4; D is undetermined. Germline V gene data show CDR1 as KGHSH and CDR2 as LQKENI. The V gene lost 3 bases and the J gene lost 8 bases, with 13 bases spanning the gap. The CDR3 runs to 14 residues. The CDR3 region has the DNA TGTGCCAGCTCACCCGAAAGGACGGACGAAAAACTGTTTTTT. It specifies CASSPERTDEKLFF.

The chain employs TRBV6-1 and TRBJ1-1; D unresolved. The CDR3 has 12 amino acids. CDR1 is MNHNS, CDR2 SASEGT, per germline. Trimming left V 4 bases short and J 6 bases short, with 9 bases between. CDR3 protein: CASSVFSPEAFF. The CDR3 DNA sequence: TGTGCCAGCAGTGTTTTCAGCCCTGAAGCTTTCTTT.

The V call is TRBV6-4, the J call TRBJ2-3; D is undetermined. V lost 4 bases and J lost 3, with 8 bases in between. The CDR3 runs to 13 residues. Per germline, CDR1 MRHNA and CDR2 SNTAGT. CDR3 coding DNA: TGTGCCAGCAGTGCCAGTTCGACAGATACGCAGTATTTT. As protein: CASSASSTDTQYF.

This clone has just a few counts. The V call is TRBV5-8, the J call TRBJ1-4; 7 bases line up with TRBD1. The CDR3 extends over 14 amino acids. Germline CDR1 and CDR2: SGHTS and YDEGEE. V shed 2 bases, J shed 8 bases, and the junction held 6 bases outside the gene matches. CDR3 sequence: CASSFKWGQEKLFF. The DNA for the CDR3 is TGTGCCAGCAGCTTTAAGTGGGGACAGGAAAAACTGTTTTTT.

This chain connects TRBV9 to TRBJ2-3; 12 nucleotides match TRBD2. The CDR3 spans 16 residues. V lost 3 bases, J lost 4 bases, and 6 bases stayed unmatched. Looked up from germline, CDR1 is SGDLS and CDR2 is YYNGEE. DNA of the CDR3: TGTGCCAGCAGCGCCACTAGCGGGGGGAGTGCAGATACGCAGTATTTT. Its translation is CASSATSGGSADTQYF.

The V and J genes are TRBV4-1 and TRBJ2-6; the match to TRBD2 covers 13 bases. The V gene end was trimmed by 4 bases and the J gene end by 3 bases; junction bases not matched to a gene: 6. This CDR3 is 18 amino acids long. Germline V gives CDR1 MGHRA, CDR2 YSYEKL. CDR3 region: CASSLTSGGAGGANVLTF. The CDR3, as DNA: TGCGCCAGCAGCCTAACTAGCGGGGGGGCCGGTGGGGCCAACGTCCTGACTTTC.

J is TRBJ2-5 and V is TRBV11-1, with D possibly being TRBD2 (6 bases). CDR1 SGHAT and CDR2 FQDESV come from the germline V gene (reference sequence). This CDR3 region has 14 residues. V dropped 5 bases and J dropped 2 bases, with 12 bases sitting between them. The CDR3 spells CASSLSSAQETQYF. Here the CDR3 DNA reads TGTGCCAGCAGCCTTTCTAGCGCTCAAGAGACCCAGTACTTC.

This chain connects TRBV2 to TRBJ2-7; a weak D match, TRBD2 (6 bases). The V end lost 2 bases, the J end lost 3 bases, and 14 bases lay between the germline ends. This CDR3 has 15 residues. Germline-derived CDR1 and CDR2 are SNHLY and FYNNEI. The CDR3 nucleotides read TGTGCCAGCAGTGAATCGGGTGGAGGGATCTACGAGCAGTACTTC. This codes for CASSESGGGIYEQYF.

The chain couples TRBV7-3 to TRBJ1-6; 7 bases match TRBD1. The CDR3 loop spans 15 amino acids. The germline V gene encodes CDR1 SGHTA and CDR2 FQGTGA. The V and J ends lost 5 bases and 5 bases, in that order; junction bases with no gene match: 6. The CDR3 DNA reads TGTGCCAGCAGCCCACAGGGGCGGAATAATTCACCCCTCCACTTT. Its translation: CASSPQGRNNSPLHF.

The chain has TRBV9 and TRBJ2-5, with D unclear. V dropped 2 bases and J dropped 4 bases, with 9 bases sitting between them. In germline, CDR1 is SGDLS, CDR2 YYNGEE. The CDR3 loop spans 13 amino acids. This CDR3 reads CASSVQDGETQYF. The DNA of the CDR3 is TGTGCCAGCAGCGTCCAGGATGGAGAGACCCAGTACTTC.

The rearrangement joins TRBV11-2 to TRBJ2-7, with a possible D match to TRBD2 (5 bases). The CDR3 length is 12 residues. Deletions cut 1 base from V and 6 bases from J, with 7 bases between. CDR1 is SGHAT and CDR2 is FQNNGV in the germline V gene. CDR3 region: CASSLGGPEQYF. As DNA, the CDR3 is TGTGCCAGCAGCTTAGGAGGGCCCGAGCAGTACTTC.

Here the CDR3 DNA reads TGTGCCATCAGTGAGGGGATCAGGGGTGAAGCTTTCTTT. Its translation: CAISEGIRGEAFF. This chain links TRBV10-3 with TRBJ1-1, with a tentative D call TRBD1 (6 bases). With 2 bases removed from V and 7 bases from J, the gap between germline ends came to 11 bases. Germline CDR1 ENHRY, CDR2 SYGVKD. The CDR3 length is 13 residues.

This clone was found once. The chain joins TRBV5-8 to TRBJ1-3; D not resolved. Trimming removed 1 base at V and 0 bases at J, with 2 bases between. CDR3 length equals 13 residues. Germline values: CDR1 SGHTS, CDR2 YDEGEE. Written as DNA, the CDR3 is TGTGCCAGCAGCTTGTCCTCTGGAAACACCATATATTTT. As protein: CASSLSSGNTIYF.

The chain uses TRBV5-4 and TRBJ1-2; D is possibly TRBD1 (5 bases). Trimming cost V 5 bases and J 4 bases, with 15 bases left between them. Germline V gene sequence: CDR1 SGHNT, CDR2 YYREEE (reference sequence). This CDR3 has 14 residues. The CDR3 coding sequence is TGTGCCAGCAGGGGGACGAGGACCTTCTATGGCTACACCTTC. It codes for CASRGTRTFYGYTF. Complete variable domain (other parts from reference TRBV5-4 and TRBJ1-2): ETGVTQSPTHLIKTRGQQVTLRCSSQSGHNTVSWYQQALGQGPQFIFQYYREEENGRGNFPPRFSGLQFPNYSSELNVNALELDDSALYLCASRGTRTFYGYTFGSGTRLTVV.

The chain employs TRBV7-9 and TRBJ1-5; D uncertain. CDR1 SEHNR and CDR2 FQNEAQ come from the germline V gene (reference sequence). The germline V and J ends were trimmed by 3 bases and 4 bases, with 7 bases remaining between them. CDR3 size: 13 residues. The CDR3 DNA sequence: TGTGCCAGCAGCTTTGGGGTAAATCAGCCCCAGCATTTT. Encoded protein: CASSFGVNQPQHF.

A few counts support this clone. The chain couples TRBV5-8 to TRBJ1-6; 7 nucleotides match TRBD1. Germline assignment: CDR1 SGHTS and CDR2 YDEGEE. The CDR3 sequence is 15 residues long. V shed 4 bases and J 7 bases; nucleotides not matched to a gene: 8. For the CDR3, the DNA is TGTGCCAGCAGCGCCACCGGGACAGACAATTCACCCCTCCACTTT. The encoded protein is CASSATGTDNSPLHF.

This chain joins TRBV28 and TRBJ2-5, with D possibly called TRBD1 or TRBD2 (5 bases each). The J call may be in error: the DNA end matches TRBJ2-7 better. The CDR3 sequence is 15 residues long. Germline assignment: CDR1 MDHEN and CDR2 SYDVKM. CDR3 DNA sequence: TGTGCCAGCATCACCCCCTCCGGGACGAAGTACGAGCAGTACTTC. Translating gives CASITPSGTKYEQYF.

The chain uses TRBV28 and TRBJ2-1, with 7 bases lining up with TRBD1. Per the germline V gene, CDR1 is MDHEN and CDR2 is SYDVKM. After removal of 8 bases from V and 0 bases from J, the junction contained 7 bases not matched to a gene. The CDR3 contains 15 residues. CDR3 protein: CASVRGQSSYNEQFF. The CDR3 nucleotides read TGTGCCAGCGTTCGGGGACAGAGCTCCTACAATGAGCAGTTCTTC.

The J gene is TRBJ2-3, the V gene TRBV6-1; the match to TRBD2 covers 8 bases. The CDR3 has 14 amino acids. Germline lookup yields CDR1 MNHNS and CDR2 SASEGT. With 6 bases clipped from V and 3 bases from J, the junction kept 5 bases outside the gene matches. The CDR3 DNA sequence: TGTGCCAGCAGCCGGGGGGGCCGTACAGATACGCAGTATTTT. Its translation is CASSRGGRTDTQYF.

This chain uses TRBV5-1 with TRBJ1-2; 9 bases match TRBD1. With 0 bases clipped from V and 7 bases from J, the junction kept 4 bases outside the gene matches. CDR1 and CDR2 from the germline V gene are SGHRS and YFSETQ. The CDR3 length is 14 residues. The CDR3 bases are TGCGCCAGCAGCTTGGCTGTGACAGGGGGTGGCTACACCTTC. Amino acids: CASSLAVTGGGYTF.

This chain uses TRBV11-2 with TRBJ1-2, with D possibly matching TRBD1 (5 bases). This CDR3 comprises 15 residues. V lost 3 bases to trimming and J lost 0 bases, with 11 bases between them. CDR1 is SGHAT and CDR2 is FQNNGV in the germline V gene. The CDR3 region is CASSFGGGSNYGYTF. CDR3 DNA: TGTGCCAGCAGCTTCGGGGGGGGTTCTAACTATGGCTACACCTTC.

J is TRBJ1-1 and V is TRBV5-6, with D perhaps matching TRBD1 (5 bases). Germline CDR1 SGHDT, CDR2 YYEEEE. The CDR3 covers 14 residues. Trimming removed 1 base from V and 10 bases from J, with 17 bases in between. The CDR3 bases are TGTGCCAGCAGCTTGCGGGGGGGAACCCGAGGAGCTTTCTTT. Protein sequence: CASSLRGGTRGAFF.

This CDR3 reads CATSPRDSPRADTQYF. Here the CDR3 DNA reads TGTGCCACCAGCCCCAGGGACAGCCCGAGGGCGGATACGCAGTATTTT. J is TRBJ2-3 and V is TRBV15, with 7 bases aligning to TRBD1. The trim removed 5 bases at V and 6 bases at J, leaving 14 bases unmatched. From germline, CDR1 is LNHNV and CDR2 YYDKDF (reference sequence). The CDR3 totals 16 residues.

This chain connects TRBV28 to TRBJ1-6, with a possible D match to TRBD1 (5 bases). CDR1 and CDR2 (germline): MDHEN, SYDVKM. V was shortened by 5 bases and J by 15 bases, with 11 bases between the two germline ends. CDR3 length: 11 amino acids. The CDR3: CASSTLTGLHF. CDR3 sequence (DNA): TGTGCCAGCAGTACCCTCACAGGCCTCCACTTT.

This clone showed up just a few times. The J gene is TRBJ1-2, the V gene TRBV27; a weak D match, TRBD1 (6 bases). V lost 2 bases and J lost 8, with 12 bases in between. This CDR3 is 13 amino acids long. The germline CDR1 and CDR2 sequences are MNHEY and SMNVEV (reference sequence). As DNA, the CDR3 is TGTGCCAGCAGTTTAGCAACAGGGAACGGCTACACCTTC. This encodes CASSLATGNGYTF.

The rearrangement uses TRBV7-2 and TRBJ1-5; TRBD1 might be the D (5 bases). The germline V gene encodes CDR1 SGHTA and CDR2 FQGNSA. The CDR3 spans 13 residues. V was shortened by 2 bases and J by 12 bases, with 14 bases between the two germline ends. CDR3 sequence (DNA): TGTGCCAGCAGCTTAAGTCAGGGTTCGCTCCAGCATTTT. Translation: CASSLSQGSLQHF.

The chain links TRBV6-1 to TRBJ2-5; 14 nucleotides align to TRBD2. J gave up 7 bases and V 6 bases, and 4 bases lay outside the gene matches. CDR1 MNHNS and CDR2 SASEGT come from the germline V gene. The CDR3 extends over 14 amino acids. The CDR3 protein is CASSETSGGGTQYF. CDR3 in DNA: TGTGCCAGCAGCGAGACTAGCGGGGGGGGGACCCAGTACTTC.